This T cell receptor beta chain came from a study of shared clonotypes between healthy human individuals (TCRdb year 2020). Study-wide context: A few men and a couple of women, aged 18 to 49 years, made up the cohort. Blood TCR repertoires of about 5 healthy adults were deeply sequenced to estimate repertoire size and the extent of clonotype sharing between individuals. Per donor, leukapheresis produced somewhere between about 0.8 and 9 billion PBMCs. Libraries were prepared and TCR repertoires were sequenced by different laboratories using diverse techniques, in order to increase sequencing depth and limit assay-specific biases.

What the authors observed across the whole study: Based on pairwise subsampling, the degree of clonotype sharing among donors was expected to be affected by sequencing depth. Because the study included only a small number of donors, the genetic and exposure-history diversity represented was limited. Only blood was sampled, and tissue TCR repertoires likely differ from those in blood.

CDR3 length: 12 amino acids, cysteine to phenylalanine. CDR3 DNA is the only sequence kept; it has 36 bases, read in frame from the first base. The V and J ends are trimmed by 11 bases and 1 base, leaving 11 bases between them. From the germline V gene, CDR1 is SNHLY and CDR2 is FYNNEI. The donors were healthy, HIV-negative adults who had no recently reported acute infections or vaccinations. Every donor was a Caucasian adult residing in Nashville, Tennessee, USA. For unsorted samples, 80 million to 100 million PBMCs were counted, and genomic DNA was extracted using the QIAamp DNA Blood Mini kit. Blood was collected by leukapheresis, and PBMCs were isolated by Ficoll-Histopaque density gradient centrifugation and then cryopreserved in liquid nitrogen vapor phase. Using the deep immunoSEQ assay, TCR CDR3 regions were amplified from genomic DNA by multiplex PCR. Extracted genomic DNA from each cell subset was spread evenly across all wells of several immunoSEQ 96-well plates, with each plate serving as a replicate. Each replicate PCR for unsorted PBMC received roughly 300 ng genomic DNA, equal to 25,000 to 35,000 T cell genomes. Ten immunoSEQ deep assay plates were used to sequence unsorted PBMC genomic DNA. Purified libraries were measured with a Qubit 3.0 fluorometer, size-checked on a Bioanalyzer 2100, and measured again with the KAPA Library Quantification kit. Every immunoSEQ 96-well plate was sequenced on a dedicated single-read 150-cycle Illumina NextSeq 550 flow cell. In the authors' own workflow: Because only junctional sequences without quality scores were contained in the immunoSEQ output, filtering matching that applied to full-length reads could not be performed. Sequences were annotated with PyIR, a Python wrapper for IgBLAST v1.9, using IMGT germline references to assign V/J genes and CDR3. Reads with weak V/J assignments (E-value above 1e-6), missing CDR3, stop codons, out-of-frame junctions, or ambiguous translated residues were removed. V3J clonotypes were defined as sequences sharing an identical inferred V gene, J gene, and CDR3 amino acid sequence. To compute the percentage overlap between repertoires, the number of shared unique clonotypes was divided by the size of the smaller repertoire. RTK rarefaction, the Chao1 estimator, and Recon v2.1 estimates of unobserved clonotypes were used to assess repertoire richness. TCRdb stores this immuneACCESS table with in-frame sequences only. Part of the clones is absent; in the studies checked, under half of the shortfall reflects unresolved V genes, and no reason is known for the rest. V and J calls and clone size are given by that table; D and trimming were obtained from the DNA. The sample table shows 450,000 to 500,000 clones, and 81% are seen once. The ten top clones hold 12% of the sample.

Comment on this clone: The antigen this receptor binds is unknown. No base-level quality is on record; no much larger clone is a single base apart.

This chain joins TRBV2 to TRBJ1-1, with TRBD1 tentatively as D gene (5 bases match). This clonotype was sampled from a woman between 35 and 50 years old in good health. Some clones in this sample may be carry-over from other donors' samples. The sequenced sample was PBMCs. The CDR3 loop reads CAGRTQNTEAFF. The sequenced DNA is TGTGCCGGGAGGACACAGAACACTGAAGCTTTCTTT. Beyond the CDR3, the reference TRBV2 and TRBJ1-1 genes provide the residues; the full variable domain reads: EPEVTQTPSHQVTQMGQEVILRCVPISNHLYFYWYRQILGQKVEFLVSFYNNEISEKSEIFDDQFSVERPDGSNFTLKIRSTKLEDSAMYFCAGRTQNTEAFFGQGTRLTVV.